One sample yielded the 17 T cell receptor beta chains listed below, sequenced in a study of blood T cell repertoires in COVID-19. Only in-frame clones appear in the TCRdb table, and some are missing; sequencing was by immunoSEQ multiplex PCR. The sample includes around 81,000 clones, about 89% of them seen just once. Sample: peripheral blood. Receptors originate from a woman aged 60-70 years with acute or convalescent COVID-19.

Note on this clone: Other DNA sequences within the sample encode an identical CDR3. The chain recombines TRBV5-1 with TRBJ1-4, with 8 bases that match TRBD1. The germline V gene has CDR1 SGHRS and CDR2 YFSETQ. The CDR3 has 14 residues. Trimming took 4 bases from V and 5 from J; bases not matched to a gene: 4. CDR3 DNA sequence: TGCGCCAGCAGCCCCAGGACAGGGAATGAAAAACTGTTTTTT. Protein: CASSPRTGNEKLFF.

This rearrangement joins TRBV18 to TRBJ2-3; 8 nucleotides match TRBD1. This CDR3 spans 13 amino acids. J gave up 3 bases and V 5 bases, and 1 base lay outside the gene matches. Germline CDR1 is KGHSH and CDR2 is LQKENI. CDR3: CASSRDRTDTQYF. The CDR3 DNA reads TGTGCCAGCTCAAGGGACAGGACAGATACGCAGTATTTT.

This chain uses TRBV7-8 with TRBJ2-3; D might be TRBD1 (7 bases). CDR1 is SGHVS, CDR2 FQNEAQ, per germline. The V end lost 5 bases, the J end lost 3 bases, and 15 bases lay between the germline ends. CDR3 size: 15 residues. The chain's CDR3 is CASSDRVAVTDTQYF. The CDR3 DNA reads TGTGCCAGCAGCGACAGGGTAGCGGTTACAGATACGCAGTATTTT.

The chain joins TRBV3-1 (or the pseudogene TRBV3-2) to TRBJ2-1; tentative D call: TRBD2 (5 bases). The CDR3 is 17 residues long. The germline CDR1 and CDR2 sequences are LGHDT and YNNKEL (reference sequence). Trimming stripped 2 bases from V and 0 bases from J, with 14 bases between. The CDR3 loop is CASSQIGLGSSYNEQFF. The CDR3 coding sequence is TGTGCCAGCAGCCAAATAGGACTGGGAAGCTCCTACAATGAGCAGTTCTTC.

This rearrangement joins TRBV12-3 or TRBV12-4 to TRBJ2-5; 7 bases are a match to TRBD2. CDR3 size: 13 residues. V trimming: 3 bases; J trimming: 5 bases; junction bases outside the gene matches: 3. The chain's CDR3 is CASSFEGGETQYF. In DNA form, the CDR3 reads TGTGCCAGCAGTTTCGAGGGAGGGGAGACCCAGTACTTC.

This sequence joins TRBV19 and TRBJ1-1; D might be TRBD1 (5 bases). CDR3 length: 13 amino acids. V was pared by 3 bases and J by 7 bases, with 12 bases between. Germline lookup yields CDR1 LNHDA and CDR2 SQIVND (reference sequence). The CDR3 sequence: CASSIVTGGEAFF. The CDR3 DNA sequence: TGTGCCAGTAGTATCGTTACCGGGGGTGAAGCTTTCTTT.

The chain couples TRBV5-1 to TRBJ2-7; a weak D match, TRBD1 (5 bases). The CDR3 is made up of 16 amino acids. From germline, CDR1 is SGHRS and CDR2 YFSETQ. The V end lost 0 bases, the J end lost 5 bases, and 18 bases lay between the germline ends. CDR3: CASSLVVLAGYNEQYF. The CDR3 DNA follows: TGCGCCAGCAGCTTGGTGGTATTGGCAGGGTATAACGAGCAGTACTTC.

The chain is built from TRBV9 and TRBJ1-1, with D unclear. Germline CDR1 SGDLS, CDR2 YYNGEE. The CDR3 covers 14 residues. Trimming cost V 0 bases and J 7 bases, with 13 bases left between them. CDR3: CASSVATGFGEAFF. CDR3 DNA sequence: TGTGCCAGCAGCGTAGCCACGGGGTTCGGTGAAGCTTTCTTT.

The chain has TRBV12-3 or TRBV12-4 and TRBJ2-1; D may be TRBD1 (6 bases). This CDR3 spans 11 amino acids. Trimming removed 6 bases from V and 12 bases from J, with 12 bases in between. The CDR3 loop is CASSRGRGQFF. The CDR3 DNA reads TGTGCCAGCAGCCGGGGCAGGGGGCAGTTCTTC.

The V gene is TRBV6-5, the J gene TRBJ2-7; D gene ambiguous. The V gene lost 4 bases and the J gene lost 0 bases, with 10 bases spanning the gap. The CDR3 has 14 amino acids. Germline V gene data show CDR1 as MNHEY and CDR2 as SVGAGI. The CDR3 loop reads CASSFDWSSYEQYF. In nucleotides, the CDR3 is TGTGCCAGCAGTTTCGACTGGAGCTCCTACGAGCAGTACTTC.

The chain carries TRBV11-2 and TRBJ1-1, with D unclear. The ends were cut back, 5 bases at V and 2 bases at J, with 12 bases in the middle. CDR3 length equals 14 residues. Looked up from germline, CDR1 is SGHAT and CDR2 is FQNNGV. The CDR3 DNA reads as TGTGCCAGCAGCCCGGGGTCGGGAAACACTGAAGCTTTCTTT. Translation: CASSPGSGNTEAFF.

The chain has TRBV29-1 and TRBJ1-1; 9 bases line up with TRBD1. The J segment lost 5 bases and the V segment lost 5 bases, leaving 6 bases of the junction unmatched. Looked up from germline, CDR1 is SQVTM and CDR2 is ANQGSEA. The CDR3 covers 13 residues. The CDR3 here is CSVIRQGETEAFF. In DNA, the CDR3 is TGCAGCGTTATCCGACAGGGGGAGACTGAAGCTTTCTTT.

J is TRBJ2-7 and V is TRBV6-6; 8 bases are a match to TRBD2. Germline CDR1 is MNHNY and CDR2 is SVGAGI (reference sequence). Trimming at V came to 7 bases and at J to 2 bases, leaving 7 bases not matched to a gene. This CDR3 comprises 14 residues. In DNA form, the CDR3 reads TGTGCCAGCACCGACGGACTAGCAACCTACGAGCAGTACTTC. It codes for CASTDGLATYEQYF.

This chain joins TRBV6-6 and TRBJ2-7; 9 bases map to TRBD2. This CDR3 has 15 residues. Germline V gene data show CDR1 as MNHNY and CDR2 as SVGAGI (reference sequence). The V gene end was trimmed by 5 bases and the J gene end by 7 bases; junction bases not matched to a gene: 12. DNA for the CDR3: TGTGCCAGCAGTAAGACTAGCGGTCGATTGGGAGAGCAGTACTTC. This codes for CASSKTSGRLGEQYF.

V and J are TRBV6-5 and TRBJ1-4, with TRBD1 matching 9 bases. Trimming took 10 bases from V and 11 from J; bases not matched to a gene: 14. CDR3 size: 14 residues. From germline, CDR1 is MNHEY and CDR2 SVGAGI. The CDR3, as DNA: TGTGCCACCGTATTATACGGGGGGACAGGGAAACTGTTTTTT. Amino acid sequence: CATVLYGGTGKLFF.

The chain combines TRBV7-2 with TRBJ2-7; 7 nucleotides align to TRBD1. The V segment lost 5 bases and the J segment 2 bases; nucleotides outside the gene matches: 12. This CDR3 has 16 amino acids. The germline V gene encodes CDR1 SGHTA and CDR2 FQGNSA. The CDR3 here is CASSLQTGLPTYEQYF. As DNA, the CDR3 is TGTGCCAGCAGCCTCCAGACAGGGTTACCCACCTACGAGCAGTACTTC. The whole variable domain, filled in from reference TRBV7-2 and TRBJ2-7, reads GAGVSQSPSNKVTEKGKDVELRCDPISGHTALYWYRQSLGQGLEFLIYFQGNSAPDKSGLPSDRFSAERTGGSVSTLTIQRTQQEDSAVYLCASSLQTGLPTYEQYFGPGTRLTVT.

The chain is built from TRBV4-3 and TRBJ2-7; 7 bases map to TRBD1. The CDR3 is 16 residues long. The V and J ends lost 4 bases and 0 bases, in that order; junction bases with no gene match: 9. The germline V gene has CDR1 LGHNA and CDR2 YSLEER. CDR3 in amino acids: CASSPDKTGSSYEQYF. CDR3 bases: TGCGCCAGCAGCCCAGATAAGACAGGGAGCTCCTACGAGCAGTACTTC.